The 3 T cell receptor beta chains presented below share a single source sample, sequenced in a study of T-cell reconstitution after alpha-beta-depleted transplantation in children. Preparation of the TCRbeta library involved a method that used unique molecular identifiers. TCRdb reprocessed the PCR reads with MiXCR, giving one entry per CDR3 protein. The sample records hundreds of thousands of distinct CDR3 sequences, 10% being singletons. The source was PBMCs, collected before TCRalphabeta/CD19-depleted stem cell transplant. The receptors originated from a boy in the first two years of life with acute myeloid leukemia, due to receive a stem cell transplant.

At least ten counts were recorded for this clonotype. The chain is built from TRBV5-1 and TRBJ1-1, with 9 bases lining up with TRBD1. CDR3 length equals 15 residues. Unmatched junction bases numbered 5, after V lost 1 base and J lost 4 bases. The V gene's germline CDR1 is SGHRS and CDR2 YFSETQ. The CDR3 reads CASSLFTQGATEAFF. DNA of the CDR3: TGCGCCAGCAGCTTGTTCACACAGGGGGCCACTGAAGCTTTCTTT. The complete variable domain, with remaining parts taken from reference TRBV5-1 and TRBJ1-1, reads KAGVTQTPRYLIKTRGQQVTLSCSPISGHRSVSWYQQTPGQGLQFLFEYFSETQRNKGNFPGRFSGRQFSNSRSEMNVSTLELGDSALYLCASSLFTQGATEAFFGQGTRLTVV.

This clonotype has ten or more counts. CDR3 sequence reads: CASSLLGQIRYEQYF. The CDR3 nucleotides are TGTGCCAGCAGTTTATTGGGACAGATCCGCTACGAGCAGTACTTC. The V and J genes are TRBV28 and TRBJ2-7, with TRBD1 identical over 7 bases. With 1 base clipped from V and 3 bases from J, the junction kept 6 bases outside the gene matches. Germline CDR1 reads MDHEN; CDR2 reads SYDVKM. The CDR3 runs to 15 residues. Supplemented by reference TRBV28 and TRBJ2-7, the full variable domain reads DVKVTQSSRYLVKRTGEKVFLECVQDMDHENMFWYRQDPGLGLRLIYFSYDVKMKEKGDIPEGYSVSREKKERFSLILESASTNQTSMYLCASSLLGQIRYEQYFGPGTRLTVT.

This clonotype was observed a few times. The V gene is TRBV11-2, the J gene TRBJ2-2, with D possibly TRBD2 on 6 matching bases. This CDR3 has 18 amino acids. V was trimmed by 0 bases and J by 4 bases, leaving 18 bases between them. Germline V gives CDR1 SGHAT, CDR2 FQNNGV. The chain's CDR3 is CASSLENGRYESTGELFF. Written as DNA, the CDR3 is TGTGCCAGCAGCTTAGAAAACGGGAGATATGAGAGCACCGGGGAGCTGTTTTTT.